These 3 T cell receptor beta chains originate from one sample sequenced in a study of cytomegalovirus exposure and HLA in healthy donors. The primer mix had 60 Vbeta and 13 Jbeta primers. Sequenced by immunoSEQ multiplex PCR; TCRdb stores in-frame clones only, minus some. Among some 130,000 clones listed, 65% to 80% were seen once. Sequenced: PBMCs. The receptors derive from a man aged 35 to 55 in good health and CMV-seronegative.

V usage is TRBV6-1 and J usage is TRBJ2-7, with TRBD1 as a possible D gene (7 bases). This CDR3 region has 12 residues. Between the trimmed V and J ends, which lost 10 bases and 6 bases, there was a span of 16 bases. Germline lookup yields CDR1 MNHNS and CDR2 SASEGT. The CDR3: CAITRQGGEQYF. The CDR3 bases are TGTGCCATCACCAGACAGGGAGGCGAGCAGTACTTC.

The chain combines TRBV6-1 with TRBJ1-3; D not certain. V shed 1 base and J shed 0 bases, with 7 bases lying between them. Per the germline V gene, CDR1 is MNHNS and CDR2 is SASEGT. The CDR3 has 15 residues. CDR3 nucleotides: TGTGCCAGCAGTGAAGACGGACTCTCTGGAAACACCATATATTTT. Its translation: CASSEDGLSGNTIYF.

The chain uses TRBV7-9 and TRBJ1-5, with D uncertain. V was pared by 4 bases and J by 5 bases, with 12 bases between. From germline, CDR1 is SEHNR and CDR2 FQNEAQ (reference sequence). This CDR3 is 14 amino acids long. The DNA for the CDR3 is TGTGCCAGCAGCTCTAGCCTTCTCCATCAGCCCCAGCATTTT. This codes for CASSSSLLHQPQHF.